This T cell receptor beta chain originates from a study of blood T cells in healthy people across ages. The use of a sample-barcoded 5' primer and a J-beta primer mix characterized a second PCR of about 6 to 12 cycles. One entry per CDR3 protein, called by TCRdb with MiXCR from the 5' RACE reads. The repertoire has about 1.6 million distinct CDR3 sequences, about 31% of them found once; the top ten carry about 10%. Per the germline V gene, CDR1 is MGHRA and CDR2 is YSYEKL. This CDR3 has 15 residues. V lost 5 bases to trimming and J lost 0 bases, with 11 bases between them. This clonotype was seen a handful of times.

Sample: blood. The source is a woman aged 25 to 39 in good health. This sequence joins TRBV4-1 and TRBJ1-5; D remains unclear. CDR3 protein: CASSNLGNSNQPQHF. CDR3 DNA: TGCGCCAGCAGCAATCTGGGGAATAGCAATCAGCCCCAGCATTTT.